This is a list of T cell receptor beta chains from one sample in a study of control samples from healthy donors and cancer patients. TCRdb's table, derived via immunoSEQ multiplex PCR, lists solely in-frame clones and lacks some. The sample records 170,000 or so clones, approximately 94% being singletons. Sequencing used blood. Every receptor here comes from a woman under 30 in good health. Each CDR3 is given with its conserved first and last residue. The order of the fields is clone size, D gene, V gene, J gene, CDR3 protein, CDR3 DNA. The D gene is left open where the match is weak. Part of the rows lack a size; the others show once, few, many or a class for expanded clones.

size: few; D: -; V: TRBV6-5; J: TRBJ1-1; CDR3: CASSAQGTEAFF; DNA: TGTGCCAGCAGCGCTCAGGGGACTGAAGCTTTCTTT
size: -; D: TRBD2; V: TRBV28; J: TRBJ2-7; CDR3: CASSPGLAGPYEQYF; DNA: TGTGCCAGCAGCCCGGGACTAGCGGGACCCTACGAGCAGTACTTC
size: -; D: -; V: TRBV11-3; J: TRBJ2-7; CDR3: CASSPRLGVSQYEQYF; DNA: TGTGCCAGCAGCCCCCGGCTGGGGGTATCTCAGTACGAGCAGTACTTC
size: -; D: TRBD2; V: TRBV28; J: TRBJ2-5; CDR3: CASREESQETQYF; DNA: TGTGCCAGCCGGGAGGAGAGTCAAGAGACCCAGTACTTC
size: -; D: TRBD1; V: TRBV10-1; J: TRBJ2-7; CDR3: CASSRDSTYEQYF; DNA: TGCGCCAGCAGTCGGGACAGCACCTACGAGCAGTACTTC
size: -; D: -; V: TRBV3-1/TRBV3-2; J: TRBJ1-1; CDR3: CASSQVGNTEAFF; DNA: TGTGCCAGCAGCCAAGTGGGGAACACTGAAGCTTTCTTT
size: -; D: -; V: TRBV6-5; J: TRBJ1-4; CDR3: CASSSGLAHEKLFF; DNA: TGTGCCAGCAGTTCCGGATTGGCGCATGAAAAACTGTTTTTT
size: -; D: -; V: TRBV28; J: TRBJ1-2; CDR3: CASSLNTNLGYTF; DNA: TGTGCCAGCAGTTTAAACACCAACCTAGGCTACACCTTC
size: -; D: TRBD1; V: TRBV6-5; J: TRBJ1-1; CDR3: CASSTSDRAEAFF; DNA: TGTGCCAGCAGTACATCGGACAGGGCTGAAGCTTTCTTT
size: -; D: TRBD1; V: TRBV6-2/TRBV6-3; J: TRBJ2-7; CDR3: CASSHWGTGDYEQYF; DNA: TGTGCCAGCAGTCACTGGGGGACAGGCGACTACGAGCAGTACTTC
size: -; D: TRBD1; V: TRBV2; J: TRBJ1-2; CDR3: CASRATTGSAYGYTF; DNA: TGTGCCAGCAGGGCAACGACAGGGTCGGCCTATGGCTACACCTTC
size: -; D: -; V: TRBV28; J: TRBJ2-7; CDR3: CASSFQGRREQYF; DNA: TGTGCCAGCAGTTTCCAGGGACGGAGAGAGCAGTACTTC
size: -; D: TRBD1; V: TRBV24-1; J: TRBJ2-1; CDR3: CATSDVTGTGFNNEQFF; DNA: TGTGCCACCAGTGATGTTACCGGGACAGGGTTCAACAATGAGCAGTTCTTC
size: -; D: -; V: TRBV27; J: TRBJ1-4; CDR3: CASSTIATNEKLFF; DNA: TGTGCCAGCAGCACTATTGCAACTAATGAAAAACTGTTTTTT
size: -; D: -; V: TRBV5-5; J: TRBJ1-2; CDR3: CASSLTPSEDGYTF; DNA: TGTGCCAGCAGCTTGACCCCCTCGGAGGATGGCTACACCTTC
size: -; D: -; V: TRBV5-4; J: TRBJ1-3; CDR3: CASSLEKERNTIYF; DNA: TGTGCCAGCAGCTTGGAAAAGGAAAGGAACACCATATATTTT
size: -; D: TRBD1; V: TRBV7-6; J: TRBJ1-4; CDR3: CASSAGQGGANEKLFF; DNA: TGTGCCAGCAGCGCGGGACAGGGTGGTGCTAATGAAAAACTGTTTTTT
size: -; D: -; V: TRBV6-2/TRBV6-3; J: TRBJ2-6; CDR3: CASSPDNPGANVLTF; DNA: TGTGCCAGCAGCCCAGACAACCCCGGGGCCAACGTCCTGACTTTC
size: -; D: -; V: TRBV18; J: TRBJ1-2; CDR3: CASSPLDSPPDSYTF; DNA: TGTGCCAGCTCACCGCTAGACAGCCCCCCAGACAGCTACACCTTC
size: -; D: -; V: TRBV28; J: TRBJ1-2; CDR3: CASSLVQEAYGYTF; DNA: TGTGCCAGCAGTTTAGTACAGGAAGCCTATGGCTACACCTTC
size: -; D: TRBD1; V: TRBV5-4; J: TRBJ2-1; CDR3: CASSGTGGPYNEQFF; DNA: TGTGCCAGCAGCGGGACAGGGGGCCCCTACAATGAGCAGTTCTTC
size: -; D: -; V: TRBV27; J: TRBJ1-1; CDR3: CASSPFAGSSTEAFF; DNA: TGTGCCAGCAGTCCGTTCGCGGGGAGTTCGACTGAAGCTTTCTTT
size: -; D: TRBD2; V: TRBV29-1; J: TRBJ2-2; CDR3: CSVEGGRMSGELFF; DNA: TGCAGCGTTGAAGGCGGGAGAATGTCCGGGGAGCTGTTTTTT
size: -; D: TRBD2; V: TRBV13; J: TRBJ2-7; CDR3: CASSLVPSGRFPEQYF; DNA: TGTGCCAGCAGCTTAGTGCCTAGCGGGAGATTTCCCGAGCAGTACTTC
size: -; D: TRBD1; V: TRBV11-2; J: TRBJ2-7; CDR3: CASSPLQGVGYEQYF; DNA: TGTGCCAGCAGCCCATTACAGGGGGTGGGCTACGAGCAGTACTTC
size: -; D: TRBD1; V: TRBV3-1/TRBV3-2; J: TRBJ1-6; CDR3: CASSSTGESSYNSPLHF; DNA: TGTGCCAGCAGCTCGACAGGGGAGAGCTCCTATAATTCACCCCTCCACTTT
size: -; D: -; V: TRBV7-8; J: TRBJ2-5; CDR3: CASSLNTGRRETQYF; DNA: TGTGCCAGCAGCTTAAACACAGGGCGGAGAGAGACCCAGTACTTC
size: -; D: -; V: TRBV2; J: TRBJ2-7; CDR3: CASFAGAYEQYF; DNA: TGTGCCAGTTTTGCCGGGGCCTACGAGCAGTACTTC
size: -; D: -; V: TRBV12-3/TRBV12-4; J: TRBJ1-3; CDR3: CASSYAGTIYF; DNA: TGTGCCAGCAGCTATGCTGGAACCATATATTTT
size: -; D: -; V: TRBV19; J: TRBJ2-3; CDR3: CASTDGGMGDTQYF; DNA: TGTGCCAGTACAGACGGGGGCATGGGAGATACGCAGTATTTT
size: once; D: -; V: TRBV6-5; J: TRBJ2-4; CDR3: CASSYRGLKNIQYF; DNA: TGTGCCAGCAGTTATCGGGGATTAAAAAACATTCAGTACTTC
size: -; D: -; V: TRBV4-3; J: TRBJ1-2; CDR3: CASSQEGVVGYTF; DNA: TGCGCCAGCAGCCAAGAAGGCGTGGTAGGCTACACCTTC
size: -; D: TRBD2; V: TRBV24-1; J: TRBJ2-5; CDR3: CATSGGGRETQYF; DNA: TGTGCCACCAGTGGGGGGGGACGAGAGACCCAGTACTTC
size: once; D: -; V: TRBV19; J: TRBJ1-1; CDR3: CASSISGPPGKNTEAFF; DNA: TGTGCCAGTAGTATATCCGGGCCCCCTGGGAAGAACACTGAAGCTTTCTTT
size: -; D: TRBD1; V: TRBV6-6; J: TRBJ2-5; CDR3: CASSYSQGKETQYF; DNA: TGTGCCAGCAGTTACTCACAGGGGAAAGAGACCCAGTACTTC
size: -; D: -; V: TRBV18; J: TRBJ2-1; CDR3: CASSPHPPPYEQFF; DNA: TGTGCCAGCTCACCCCACCCTCCTCCGTATGAGCAGTTCTTC
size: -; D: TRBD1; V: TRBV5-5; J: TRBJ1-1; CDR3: CASSPGTVVTNTEAFF; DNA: TGTGCCAGCAGCCCCGGGACAGTAGTTACCAACACTGAAGCTTTCTTT
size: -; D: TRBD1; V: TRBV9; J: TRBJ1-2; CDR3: CASSATPRDRVGDGYTF; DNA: TGTGCCAGCAGCGCGACCCCCAGGGACAGGGTAGGAGATGGCTACACCTTC
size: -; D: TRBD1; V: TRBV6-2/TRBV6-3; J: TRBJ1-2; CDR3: CASSYRQGLYGYTF; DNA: TGTGCCAGCAGTTACCGACAGGGCCTCTATGGCTACACCTTC
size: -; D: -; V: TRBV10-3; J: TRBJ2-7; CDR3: CAISEGGRADEQYF; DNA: TGTGCCATCAGTGAAGGGGGGAGGGCCGACGAGCAGTACTTC
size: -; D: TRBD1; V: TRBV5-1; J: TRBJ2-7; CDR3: CASSNPGQGANEQYF; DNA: TGCGCCAGCAGCAACCCGGGACAGGGAGCAAACGAGCAGTACTTC